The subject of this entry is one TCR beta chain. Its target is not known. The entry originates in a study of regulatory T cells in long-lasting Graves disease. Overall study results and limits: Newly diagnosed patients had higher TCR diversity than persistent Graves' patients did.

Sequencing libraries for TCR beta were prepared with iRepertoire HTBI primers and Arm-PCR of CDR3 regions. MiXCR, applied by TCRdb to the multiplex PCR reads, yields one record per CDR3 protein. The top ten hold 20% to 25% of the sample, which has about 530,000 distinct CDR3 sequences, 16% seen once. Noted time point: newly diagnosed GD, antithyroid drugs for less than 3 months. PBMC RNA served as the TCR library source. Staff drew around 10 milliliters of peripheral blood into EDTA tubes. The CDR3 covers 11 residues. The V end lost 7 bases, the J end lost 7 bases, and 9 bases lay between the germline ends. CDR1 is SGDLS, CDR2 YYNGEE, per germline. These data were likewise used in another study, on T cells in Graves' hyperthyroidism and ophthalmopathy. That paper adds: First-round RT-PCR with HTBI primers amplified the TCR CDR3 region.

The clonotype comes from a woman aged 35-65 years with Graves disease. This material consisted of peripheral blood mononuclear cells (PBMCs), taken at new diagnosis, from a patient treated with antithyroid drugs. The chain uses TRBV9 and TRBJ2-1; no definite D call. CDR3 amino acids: CASRSGNEQFF. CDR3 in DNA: TGTGCCAGCCGGTCCGGGAATGAGCAGTTCTTC.